A single sample gave rise to the 18 T cell receptor beta chains below, sequenced in a study of blood T cell repertoires in COVID-19. Sequenced by immunoSEQ multiplex PCR; TCRdb stores in-frame clones only, minus some. The table records some 300,000 clones, 85% to 90% of them present only once. The sample consisted of PBMCs or T cells enriched from blood (not recorded which). The origin of the receptors is a woman between 45 and 60 years old who had been exposed to COVID-19.

A word on this clone: Relative to the germline gene, one junction end is altered; a read error may explain this. Within the sample, other DNA sequences also encode this same CDR3. The chain employs TRBV16 and TRBJ2-7, with D possibly TRBD1 on 6 matching bases. Germline lookup yields CDR1 KGHSY and CDR2 FQNENV. CDR3 size: 12 residues. Here the CDR3 DNA reads TGTGCCAGCAGCCAATCTTCCACAGGGTTCATGTTC. Its protein product is CASSQSSTGFMF.

The rearrangement joins TRBV2 to TRBJ1-6, with TRBD1 matching 9 bases. The CDR3 runs 15 residues. Germline CDR1 reads SNHLY; CDR2 reads FYNNEI. The J segment lost 7 bases and the V segment lost 5 bases, leaving 6 bases of the junction unmatched. CDR3 sequence: CASSKDRGINSPLHF. The CDR3 nucleotides read TGTGCCAGCAGTAAGGACAGGGGAATCAATTCACCCCTCCACTTT. Supplemented by reference TRBV2 and TRBJ1-6, the full variable domain reads EPEVTQTPSHQVTQMGQEVILRCVPISNHLYFYWYRQILGQKVEFLVSFYNNEISEKSEIFDDQFSVERPDGSNFTLKIRSTKLEDSAMYFCASSKDRGINSPLHFGNGTRLTVT.

The chain is built from TRBV5-1 and TRBJ2-2, with a possible D match to TRBD1 (6 bases). The germline V and J ends were trimmed by 4 bases and 4 bases, with 11 bases remaining between them. The CDR3 spans 14 residues. CDR1 and CDR2 (germline): SGHRS, YFSETQ. As DNA, the CDR3 is TGCGCCAGCAGCGGGGGCGAGGGCACCGGGGAGCTGTTTTTT. It codes for CASSGGEGTGELFF.

V and J are TRBV4-1 and TRBJ2-7; D is possibly TRBD2 (6 bases). The CDR3 spans 16 residues. V was cut by 2 bases and J by 0 bases, with 14 bases left in between. CDR1 MGHRA and CDR2 YSYEKL come from the germline V gene. DNA for the CDR3: TGCGCCAGCAGCCAAATGTCGACGCGGGGCTCCTACGAGCAGTACTTC. This encodes CASSQMSTRGSYEQYF.

The chain has TRBV7-9 and TRBJ2-2; D possibly corresponds to TRBD2 (5 bases). V lost 5 bases and J lost 4, with 17 bases in between. The CDR3 length is 16 residues. Germline V gives CDR1 SEHNR, CDR2 FQNEAQ (reference sequence). CDR3 loop: CASSQPYLSGTGELFF. Here the CDR3 DNA reads TGTGCCAGCAGCCAACCTTACCTGAGCGGCACCGGGGAGCTGTTTTTT.

The J gene is TRBJ2-3, the V gene TRBV27; D uncertain. V gave up 1 base and J gave up 0 bases, with 5 bases separating them. Looked up from germline, CDR1 is MNHEY and CDR2 is SMNVEV (reference sequence). The CDR3 loop spans 14 amino acids. The CDR3: CASSLWQSTDTQYF. DNA of the CDR3: TGTGCCAGCAGTTTATGGCAGAGCACAGATACGCAGTATTTT.

This clone was detected a few times. The chain is built from TRBV4-1 and TRBJ2-1; 12 bases fit TRBD2. Losses at the gene ends were 4 bases for V and 3 bases for J; bases not matched to a gene: 4. Germline V gene data show CDR1 as MGHRA and CDR2 as YSYEKL. The CDR3 has 16 residues. CDR3 DNA: TGCGCCAGCAGCCCTATGACTAGCGGGGGCTACAATGAGCAGTTCTTC. Translated, it gives CASSPMTSGGYNEQFF.

The chain combines TRBV18 with TRBJ1-5, with a tentative D call TRBD1 (6 bases). CDR1 and CDR2 (germline): KGHSH, LQKENI. The CDR3 runs 15 residues. Trimming cost V 3 bases and J 7 bases, with 16 bases left between them. Written as DNA, the CDR3 is TGTGCCAGCTCACCGTCGCAGGGGAACGGGCAGCCCCAGCATTTT. Protein sequence: CASSPSQGNGQPQHF.

This clone showed up just a few times. The chain employs TRBV10-3 and TRBJ1-2; a possible D gene is TRBD1 (6 bases). Germline CDR1 and CDR2: ENHRY and SYGVKD. Trimming stripped 0 bases from V and 4 bases from J, with 21 bases between. This CDR3 comprises 18 residues. CDR3 loop: CAISESGQTSNPSYGYTF. The CDR3 DNA reads as TGTGCCATCAGTGAGTCCGGACAGACCTCTAACCCCAGCTATGGCTACACCTTC.

The gene calls are TRBV14 and TRBJ2-7, with 8 bases matching TRBD1. This CDR3 spans 14 amino acids. Germline-derived CDR1 and CDR2 are SGHDN and FVKESK. V lost 5 bases and J lost 6; bases outside the gene matches: 9. CDR3 sequence: CASSVLDRGGEQYF. Written as DNA, the CDR3 is TGTGCCAGCAGCGTTCTCGACAGGGGTGGCGAGCAGTACTTC.

In nucleotides, the CDR3 is TGTGCCAGCGGAACAGGGTCGAACAATCAGCCCCAGCATTTT. As protein: CASGTGSNNQPQHF. The rearrangement uses TRBV28 and TRBJ1-5; D may be TRBD1 (6 bases). The CDR3 spans 14 residues. Germline CDR1 is MDHEN and CDR2 is SYDVKM. The V end was cut by 8 bases, the J end by 3 bases, with 14 bases between.

The genes are TRBV7-9 and TRBJ1-2; D not resolved. V lost 1 base and J lost 2, with 11 bases in between. CDR3 length equals 15 residues. Germline V gene data show CDR1 as SEHNR and CDR2 as FQNEAQ (reference sequence). The CDR3 DNA is TGTGCCAGCAGCTTAGGTCGGGGAGCGAACTATGGCTACACCTTC. Translation: CASSLGRGANYGYTF.

The chain couples TRBV3-1 (or the pseudogene TRBV3-2) to TRBJ1-5; a possible D gene is TRBD1 (6 bases). Trimming cost V 5 bases and J 2 bases, with 13 bases left between them. Per the germline V gene, CDR1 is LGHDT and CDR2 is YNNKEL (reference sequence). This CDR3 contains 15 residues. CDR3 DNA: TGTGCCAGCAGCGTCGGGACATCTGGCAATCAGCCCCAGCATTTT. Protein: CASSVGTSGNQPQHF.

The chain recombines TRBV5-5 with TRBJ2-7; 8 bases agree with TRBD1. Germline trimming cut 3 bases from V and 6 bases from J; bases unmatched to any gene: 14. The CDR3 sequence is 16 residues long. CDR1 and CDR2 from the germline V gene are SGHKS and YYEKEE (reference sequence). This CDR3 reads CASSSTLNRGDLEQYF. In nucleotides, the CDR3 is TGTGCCAGCAGCTCAACCTTAAACAGGGGGGATCTCGAGCAGTACTTC.

The rearrangement links TRBV18 to TRBJ2-3, with D possibly matching TRBD2 (6 bases). Germline loops: CDR1 KGHSH, CDR2 LQKENI. The CDR3 contains 14 residues. V was shortened by 6 bases and J by 6 bases, with 16 bases between the two germline ends. DNA for the CDR3: TGTGCCAGCTCTCCGGCGGGGTTACGGGATACGCAGTATTTT. As protein: CASSPAGLRDTQYF.

The rearrangement links TRBV3-1 (or the pseudogene TRBV3-2) to TRBJ1-5; D is unresolved. The CDR3 has 14 residues. Deletions cut 0 bases from V and 2 bases from J, with 5 bases between. The germline CDR1 and CDR2 sequences are LGHDT and YNNKEL (reference sequence). CDR3 DNA: TGTGCCAGCAGCCAAGATATCGGCAATCAGCCCCAGCATTTT. Translation gives CASSQDIGNQPQHF.

This sequence joins TRBV7-6 and TRBJ2-2; 10 bases align to TRBD2. V was clipped by 2 bases and J by 7 bases; unmatched bases: 4. The CDR3 runs 15 residues. Germline V gene lookup returns CDR1 SGHVS and CDR2 FNYEAQ. CDR3 loop: CASSLSGGALGELFF. In DNA, the CDR3 is TGTGCCAGCAGCTTAAGCGGGGGGGCCCTCGGGGAGCTGTTTTTT.

This chain uses TRBV5-4 with TRBJ1-4; D is perhaps TRBD1 (5 bases). This CDR3 region has 19 residues. V lost 4 bases to trimming and J lost 0 bases, with 22 bases between them. Germline-derived CDR1 and CDR2 are SGHNT and YYREEE (reference sequence). CDR3 DNA sequence: TGTGCCAGCAGCCCAACACCTTACGGGGGAGGTGCAACTAATGAAAAACTGTTTTTT. This codes for CASSPTPYGGGATNEKLFF.